Presented here are 24 T cell receptor beta chains from one specimen sequenced in a study of radiotherapy plus CTLA-4 blockade in lung cancer. Some clones are missing from TCRdb's copy, which holds only in-frame ones; the method was immunoSEQ multiplex PCR. The table shows about 15,000 clones, with 72% occurring only once. The source was peripheral blood, collected from a patient treated with radiotherapy plus ipilimumab. These receptors came from a human donor with non-small cell lung cancer whose response to radiotherapy plus ipilimumab could not be evaluated.

On this clone: At one of its ends the junction is not consistent with the germline gene, which may arise from a read error. The J gene is TRBJ1-5, the V gene TRBV7-8, with D unclear. Germline V gene lookup returns CDR1 SGHVS and CDR2 FQNEAQ. The CDR3 extends over 15 amino acids. The CDR3 loop reads CASSTLAYSSQPQHF. In DNA form, the CDR3 reads TGTGCCAGCAGCACCTTGGCCTATAGCAGTCAGCCCCAGCATTTT.

The chain couples TRBV6-4 to TRBJ2-4; possibly TRBD2 for D (6 bases). The CDR3 has 16 amino acids. Trimming removed 7 bases at V and 0 bases at J, with 16 bases between. The germline V gene encodes CDR1 MRHNA and CDR2 SNTAGT. The CDR3 sequence is CASIDWRGRAKNIQYF. CDR3 DNA: TGTGCCAGCATAGACTGGCGGGGAAGAGCCAAAAACATTCAGTACTTC.

J is TRBJ2-7 and V is TRBV11-3, with a tentative D call TRBD1 (6 bases). This CDR3 spans 15 amino acids. V lost 4 bases to trimming and J lost 1 base, with 14 bases between them. Per the germline V gene, CDR1 is SGHNT and CDR2 is YENEEA. This CDR3 is CASSSQSGQSYEQYF. The CDR3 DNA sequence: TGTGCCAGCAGCTCCCAATCTGGACAGTCCTACGAGCAGTACTTC.

This clone has a single count. This chain uses TRBV27 with TRBJ2-5; TRBD2 agrees at 14 bases. V trimming: 5 bases; J trimming: 2 bases; junction bases outside the gene matches: 4. Per germline, CDR1 MNHEY and CDR2 SMNVEV (reference sequence). The CDR3 contains 16 residues. CDR3 DNA sequence: TGTGCCAGCAGTATGGGACTAGCGGGGGAACAAGAGACCCAGTACTTC. It yields the protein CASSMGLAGEQETQYF.

This rearrangement joins TRBV19 to TRBJ1-2; D is unresolved. CDR1 is LNHDA, CDR2 SQIVND, per germline (reference sequence). V was cut by 2 bases and J by 8 bases, with 9 bases left in between. CDR3 size: 12 residues. DNA of the CDR3: TGTGCCAGTAGTATACCGACGGGAGGCTACACCTTC. The encoded protein is CASSIPTGGYTF.

The rearrangement uses TRBV5-1 and TRBJ2-1; 9 bases match TRBD1. With V trimmed by 1 base and J by 8 bases, 10 bases remained unmatched. CDR1 is SGHRS and CDR2 is YFSETQ in the germline V gene. This CDR3 has 16 residues. The CDR3 loop is CASSLSGQGNMDEQFF. CDR3 nucleotide sequence: TGCGCCAGCAGCTTGTCCGGACAGGGGAACATGGATGAGCAGTTCTTC. The full variable domain, with the rest looked up from reference TRBV5-1 and TRBJ2-1, is KAGVTQTPRYLIKTRGQQVTLSCSPISGHRSVSWYQQTPGQGLQFLFEYFSETQRNKGNFPGRFSGRQFSNSRSEMNVSTLELGDSALYLCASSLSGQGNMDEQFFGPGTRLTVL.

The rearrangement uses TRBV13 and TRBJ1-1; TRBD1 is a possible D gene (5 bases). Per the germline V gene, CDR1 is PRHDT and CDR2 is FYEKMQ (reference sequence). V was shortened by 2 bases and J by 4 bases, with 14 bases between the two germline ends. This CDR3 has 15 residues. CDR3 protein: CASSLNEGGGTEAFF. The CDR3, as DNA: TGTGCCAGCAGCTTAAATGAGGGCGGGGGCACTGAAGCTTTCTTT.

As for this clone: A junction end diverges from the germline sequence, so it may reflect a read error. This CDR3 reads CASSWTTGGGLIF. In DNA, the CDR3 is TGTGCCAGCAGCTGGACGACAGGCGGAGGACTCATCTTC. This chain joins TRBV7-9 and TRBJ1-2, with D tentatively TRBD1 (6 bases). Per germline, CDR1 SEHNR and CDR2 FQNEAQ (reference sequence). CDR3 length: 13 amino acids.

The chain's CDR3 is CASRGQGSYGYTF. CDR3 in DNA: TGTGCCAGCAGGGGACAGGGGAGCTATGGCTACACCTTC. The chain has TRBV27 and TRBJ1-2, with 10 bases matching TRBD1. The germline gives CDR1 MNHEY, CDR2 SMNVEV (reference sequence). The CDR3 loop spans 13 amino acids. J was trimmed by 4 bases and V by 6 bases; bases with no gene match: 2.

The table lists this clone with a few counts. V usage is TRBV7-9 and J usage is TRBJ2-1; a possible D gene is TRBD2 (6 bases). The CDR3 runs to 16 residues. In germline, CDR1 is SEHNR, CDR2 FQNEAQ (reference sequence). V lost 5 bases and J lost 3, with 17 bases in between. CDR3 nucleotides: TGTGCCAGCAGCCCAACTCGGGCGGGGAACTACAATGAGCAGTTCTTC. It is translated as CASSPTRAGNYNEQFF.

This rearrangement joins TRBV5-5 to TRBJ2-7; no firm D call. Germline CDR1 and CDR2: SGHKS and YYEKEE (reference sequence). V was trimmed by 2 bases and J by 1 base, leaving 10 bases between them. The CDR3 has 14 residues. The CDR3 DNA follows: TGTGCCAGCAGCTTTCCACAGAAATCCTACGAGCAGTACTTC. Translation gives CASSFPQKSYEQYF.

The chain's CDR3 is CASSWAGGPDTQYF. The CDR3 DNA is TGTGCCAGCAGCTGGGCGGGGGGGCCAGATACGCAGTATTTT. J is TRBJ2-3 and V is TRBV7-9, with TRBD2 matching over 9 bases. V dropped 4 bases and J dropped 4; count of bases not matched to a gene: 3. CDR1 and CDR2 (germline): SEHNR, FQNEAQ (reference sequence). CDR3 length: 14 amino acids.

The sample holds a few counts of this clone. V is TRBV6-5 and J is TRBJ1-2; 10 nucleotides line up with TRBD1. The CDR3 runs 14 residues. V was pared by 5 bases and J by 7 bases, with 7 bases of the junction left unmatched. Germline V CDR1 and CDR2: MNHEY, SVGAGI. The CDR3 reads CASSAPGQGTGYTF. The DNA for the CDR3 is TGTGCCAGCAGTGCTCCGGGACAGGGGACTGGCTACACCTTC.

This chain joins TRBV7-9 and TRBJ1-3; D unresolved. V shed 9 bases and J shed 2 bases, with 11 bases lying between them. Germline lookup yields CDR1 SEHNR and CDR2 FQNEAQ (reference sequence). This CDR3 is built from 13 residues. The CDR3 sequence: CARRTETGNTIYF. The CDR3 coding sequence is TGTGCCAGGCGAACGGAGACTGGAAACACCATATATTTT.

The CDR3 nucleotides are TGTGCCAGTAGTATCCTAGGGGGTGGTGAAGCTTTCTTT. This translates into CASSILGGGEAFF. The V call is TRBV19, the J call TRBJ1-1; perhaps TRBD1 as D (6 bases). V was clipped by 3 bases and J by 7 bases, with 12 bases between them. Germline-derived CDR1 and CDR2 are LNHDA and SQIVND (reference sequence). This CDR3 has 13 residues.

The rearrangement uses TRBV9 and TRBJ2-5; D is possibly TRBD1 (6 bases). Trimming pared 4 bases from V and 1 base from J, leaving 14 bases between. CDR3 size: 15 residues. Per the germline V gene, CDR1 is SGDLS and CDR2 is YYNGEE. CDR3 loop: CASSPSGQPQETQYF. As DNA, the CDR3 is TGTGCCAGCAGCCCCAGCGGACAGCCCCAAGAGACCCAGTACTTC.

The chain recombines TRBV30 with TRBJ1-6; 10 bases are a match to TRBD1. Germline-derived CDR1 and CDR2 are GTSNPN and SVGIG (reference sequence). With V trimmed by 1 base and J by 9 bases, 6 bases remained unmatched. The CDR3 length is 15 residues. The CDR3, as DNA: TGTGCCTGGAGTGGGGGACAGGGGTTTCCTTCACCCCTCCACTTT. It encodes CAWSGGQGFPSPLHF.

Comments on this clone: The junction shows a germline mismatch at one end, possibly a read error. The V and J genes are TRBV6-1 and TRBJ1-6, with TRBD1 as a possible D gene (5 bases). Germline loops: CDR1 MNHNS, CDR2 SASEGT. There are 16 residues in the CDR3. CDR3 protein: CASSGVQGRPESPLHF. In DNA form, the CDR3 reads TGTGCCAGTAGTGGGGTGCAGGGAAGGCCGGAATCACCCCTCCACTTT.

The chain recombines TRBV7-9 with TRBJ1-1, with D possibly matching TRBD1 (5 bases). Germline CDR1 reads SEHNR; CDR2 reads FQNEAQ (reference sequence). V dropped 5 bases and J dropped 4 bases, with 17 bases sitting between them. This CDR3 contains 15 residues. The CDR3 is CASSNFRVVATEAFF. CDR3 DNA sequence: TGTGCCAGCAGCAATTTCAGGGTCGTCGCCACTGAAGCTTTCTTT.

The V and J genes are TRBV19 and TRBJ2-7; TRBD2 might be the D (6 bases). The V and J ends lost 0 bases and 3 bases respectively, with 6 bases between them. The CDR3 extends over 13 amino acids. Per the germline V gene, CDR1 is LNHDA and CDR2 is SQIVND (reference sequence). The CDR3 protein is CASSIEGGYEQYF. CDR3 nucleotide sequence: TGTGCCAGTAGTATAGAGGGGGGCTACGAGCAGTACTTC. The complete variable domain, with remaining parts taken from reference TRBV19 and TRBJ2-7, reads DGGITQSPKYLFRKEGQNVTLSCEQNLNHDAMYWYRQDPGQGLRLIYYSQIVNDFQKGDIAEGYSVSREKKESFPLTVTSAQKNPTAFYLCASSIEGGYEQYFGPGTRLTVT.

This chain uses TRBV5-4 with TRBJ1-1; 7 positions match TRBD1. This CDR3 has 13 residues. V was clipped by 7 bases and J by 3 bases; unmatched bases: 6. Germline CDR1 and CDR2: SGHNT and YYREEE (reference sequence). The CDR3 region has the DNA TGTGCCAGCCGGGACAGTCCCCACACTGAAGCTTTCTTT. Its translation is CASRDSPHTEAFF.

V is TRBV5-1 and J is TRBJ2-1; possibly TRBD2 for D (7 bases). The CDR3 covers 17 residues. Germline V gives CDR1 SGHRS, CDR2 YFSETQ. Trimming left V 0 bases short and J 0 bases short, with 13 bases between. The CDR3 sequence: CASSLGGRGLSYNEQFF. The CDR3 nucleotides are TGCGCCAGCAGCTTGGGGGGGCGGGGGCTCTCCTACAATGAGCAGTTCTTC.

This clone was found a few times. A far more abundant clone sits one base away, making this likely a read error. The chain employs TRBV6-1 and TRBJ2-7; 8 nucleotides match TRBD1. In germline, CDR1 is MNHNS, CDR2 SASEGT. V was pared by 7 bases and J by 4 bases, with 6 bases of the junction left unmatched. This CDR3 is 13 amino acids long. The CDR3 is CASNRRGQYEQYF. In nucleotides, the CDR3 is TGTGCCAGCAACCGCAGGGGGCAGTACGAGCAGTACTTC.

The V gene is TRBV5-1, the J gene TRBJ1-1; D gene unclear. In germline, CDR1 is SGHRS, CDR2 YFSETQ. Trimming left V 0 bases short and J 0 bases short, with 6 bases between. CDR3 size: 14 residues. The CDR3 loop reads CASSLAAVNTEAFF. CDR3 in DNA: TGCGCCAGCAGCTTGGCCGCGGTGAACACTGAAGCTTTCTTT.